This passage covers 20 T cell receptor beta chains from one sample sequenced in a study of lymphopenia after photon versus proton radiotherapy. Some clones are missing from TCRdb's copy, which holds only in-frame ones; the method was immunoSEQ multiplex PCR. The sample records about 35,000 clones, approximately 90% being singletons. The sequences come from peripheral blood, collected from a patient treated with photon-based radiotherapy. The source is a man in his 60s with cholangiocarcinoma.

The CDR3 DNA reads TGTGCCAGTACCCCCGAGGGGGGTCAGCCCCAGCATTTT. It is translated as CASTPEGGQPQHF. The rearrangement links TRBV19 to TRBJ1-5; D might be TRBD1 (6 bases). V dropped 7 bases and J dropped 6 bases, with 13 bases sitting between them. This CDR3 contains 13 residues. In germline, CDR1 is LNHDA, CDR2 SQIVND (reference sequence).

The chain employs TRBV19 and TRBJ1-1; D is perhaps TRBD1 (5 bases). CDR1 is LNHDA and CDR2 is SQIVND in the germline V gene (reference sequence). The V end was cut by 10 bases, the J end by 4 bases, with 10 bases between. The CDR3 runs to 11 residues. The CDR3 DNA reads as TGTGCCACCAAAGGGGTCACTGAAGCTTTCTTT. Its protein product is CATKGVTEAFF.

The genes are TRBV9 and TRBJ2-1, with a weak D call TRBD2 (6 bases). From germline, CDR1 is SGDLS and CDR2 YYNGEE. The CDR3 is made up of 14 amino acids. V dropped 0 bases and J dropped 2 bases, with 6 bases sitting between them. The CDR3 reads CASSVGLAYNEQFF. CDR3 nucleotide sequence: TGTGCCAGCAGCGTAGGACTAGCCTACAATGAGCAGTTCTTC.

The CDR3 region has the DNA TGTGCCAGCAGTTACTCGATGGGGGGGCCCTTGGATACGCAGTATTTT. The encoded protein is CASSYSMGGPLDTQYF. The chain has TRBV6-5 and TRBJ2-3; D perhaps matches TRBD2 (7 bases). Germline assignment: CDR1 MNHEY and CDR2 SVGAGI. The CDR3 loop spans 16 amino acids. The germline V and J ends were trimmed by 0 bases and 6 bases, with 16 bases remaining between them.

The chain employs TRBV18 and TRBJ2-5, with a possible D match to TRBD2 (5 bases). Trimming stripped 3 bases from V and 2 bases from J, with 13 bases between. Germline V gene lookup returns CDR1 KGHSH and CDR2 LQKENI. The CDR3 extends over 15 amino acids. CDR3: CASSPLQRAQETQYF. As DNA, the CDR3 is TGTGCCAGCTCACCGTTACAGAGGGCTCAAGAGACCCAGTACTTC.

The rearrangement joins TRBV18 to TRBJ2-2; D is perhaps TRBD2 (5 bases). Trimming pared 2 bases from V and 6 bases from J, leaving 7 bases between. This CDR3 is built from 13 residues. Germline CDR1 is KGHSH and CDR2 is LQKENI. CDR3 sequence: CASSPEGPGELFF. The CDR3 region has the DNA TGTGCCAGCTCACCAGAGGGTCCCGGGGAGCTGTTTTTT. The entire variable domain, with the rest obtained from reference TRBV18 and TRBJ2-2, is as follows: NAGVMQNPRHLVRRRGQEARLRCSPMKGHSHVYWYRQLPEEGLKFMVYLQKENIIDESGMPKERFSAEFPKEGPSILRIQQVVRGDSAAYFCASSPEGPGELFFGEGSRLTVL.

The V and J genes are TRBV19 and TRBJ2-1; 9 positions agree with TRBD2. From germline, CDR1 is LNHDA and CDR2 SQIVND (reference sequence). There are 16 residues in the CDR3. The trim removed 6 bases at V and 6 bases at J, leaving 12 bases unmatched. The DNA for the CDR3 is TGTGCCAGTAGCCTTCAAGCGGGAGGACTCCCCAATGAGCAGTTCTTC. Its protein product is CASSLQAGGLPNEQFF.

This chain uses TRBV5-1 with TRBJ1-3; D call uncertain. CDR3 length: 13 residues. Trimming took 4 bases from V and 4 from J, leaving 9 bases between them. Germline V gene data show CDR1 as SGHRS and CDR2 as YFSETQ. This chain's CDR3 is CASSPPLGNTIYF. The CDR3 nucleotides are TGCGCCAGCAGCCCGCCGCTAGGAAACACCATATATTTT.

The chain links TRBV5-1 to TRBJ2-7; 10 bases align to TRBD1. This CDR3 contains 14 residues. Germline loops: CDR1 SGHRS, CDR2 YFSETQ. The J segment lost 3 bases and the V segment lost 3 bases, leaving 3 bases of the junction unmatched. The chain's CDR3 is CASSWGTGDYEQYF. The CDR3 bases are TGCGCCAGCAGCTGGGGGACAGGGGACTACGAGCAGTACTTC.

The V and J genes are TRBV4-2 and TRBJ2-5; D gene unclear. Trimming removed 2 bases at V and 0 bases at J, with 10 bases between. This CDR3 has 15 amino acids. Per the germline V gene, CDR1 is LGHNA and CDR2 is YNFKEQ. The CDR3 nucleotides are TGTGCCAGCAGCCAAACGGCCTCTCACCAAGAGACCCAGTACTTC. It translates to CASSQTASHQETQYF.

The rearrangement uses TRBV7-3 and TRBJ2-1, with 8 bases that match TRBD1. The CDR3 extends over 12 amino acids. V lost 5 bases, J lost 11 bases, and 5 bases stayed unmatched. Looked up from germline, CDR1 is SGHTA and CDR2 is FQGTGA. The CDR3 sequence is CASSLDRGQQFF. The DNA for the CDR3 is TGTGCCAGCAGCCTCGACAGGGGTCAGCAGTTCTTC. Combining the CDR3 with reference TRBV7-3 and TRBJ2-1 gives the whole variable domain GAGVSQTPSNKVTEKGKYVELRCDPISGHTALYWYRQSLGQGPEFLIYFQGTGAADDSGLPNDRFFAVRPEGSVSTLKIQRTERGDSAVYLCASSLDRGQQFFGPGTRLTVL.

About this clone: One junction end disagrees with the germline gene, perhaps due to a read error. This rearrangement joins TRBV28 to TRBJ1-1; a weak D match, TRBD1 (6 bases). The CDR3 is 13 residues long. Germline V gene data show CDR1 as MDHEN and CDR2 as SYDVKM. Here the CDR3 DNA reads TGTGCCAGCAGTGGGGTGGAATCCGGGACATTCCTTTTT. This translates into CASSGVESGTFLF.

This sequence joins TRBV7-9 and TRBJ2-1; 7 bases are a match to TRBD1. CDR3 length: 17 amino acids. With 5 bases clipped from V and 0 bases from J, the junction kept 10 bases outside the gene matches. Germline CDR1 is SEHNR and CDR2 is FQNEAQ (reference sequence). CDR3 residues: CASSERQGLSSYNEQFF. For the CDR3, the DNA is TGTGCCAGCAGCGAACGACAGGGTCTCAGCTCCTACAATGAGCAGTTCTTC. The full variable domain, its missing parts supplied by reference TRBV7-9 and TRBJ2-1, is DTGVSQNPRHKITKRGQNVTFRCDPISEHNRLYWYRQTLGQGPEFLTYFQNEAQLEKSRLLSDRFSAERPKGSFSTLEIQRTEQGDSAMYLCASSERQGLSSYNEQFFGPGTRLTVL.

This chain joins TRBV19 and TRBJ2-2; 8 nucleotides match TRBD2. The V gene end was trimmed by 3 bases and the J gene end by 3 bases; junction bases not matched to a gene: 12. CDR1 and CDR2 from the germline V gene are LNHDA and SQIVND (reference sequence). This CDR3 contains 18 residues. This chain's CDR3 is CASSIGLAGRGYTGELFF. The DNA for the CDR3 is TGTGCCAGTAGTATCGGGCTAGCGGGTAGAGGATACACCGGGGAGCTGTTTTTT.

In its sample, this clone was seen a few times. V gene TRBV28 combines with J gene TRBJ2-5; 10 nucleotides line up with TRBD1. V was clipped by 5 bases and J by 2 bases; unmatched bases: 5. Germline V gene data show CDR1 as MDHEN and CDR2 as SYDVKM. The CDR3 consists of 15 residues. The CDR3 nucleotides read TGTGCCAGCAGTCCGGGACAGGGGAGGCAAGAGACCCAGTACTTC. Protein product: CASSPGQGRQETQYF. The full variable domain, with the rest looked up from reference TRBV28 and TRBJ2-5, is DVKVTQSSRYLVKRTGEKVFLECVQDMDHENMFWYRQDPGLGLRLIYFSYDVKMKEKGDIPEGYSVSREKKERFSLILESASTNQTSMYLCASSPGQGRQETQYFGPGTRLLVL.

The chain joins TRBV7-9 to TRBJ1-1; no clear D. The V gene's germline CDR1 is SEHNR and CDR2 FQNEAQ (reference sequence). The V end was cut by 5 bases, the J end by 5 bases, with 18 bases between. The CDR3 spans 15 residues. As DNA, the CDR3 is TGTGCCAGCAGCCCTCGGGATACCCGGGCGACTGAAGCTTTCTTT. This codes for CASSPRDTRATEAFF.

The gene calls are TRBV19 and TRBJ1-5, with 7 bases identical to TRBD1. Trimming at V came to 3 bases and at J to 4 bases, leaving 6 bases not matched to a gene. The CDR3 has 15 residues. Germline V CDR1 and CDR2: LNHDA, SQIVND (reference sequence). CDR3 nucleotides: TGTGCCAGTAGTATTCAGGGACAGCAGAATCAGCCCCAGCATTTT. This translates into CASSIQGQQNQPQHF.

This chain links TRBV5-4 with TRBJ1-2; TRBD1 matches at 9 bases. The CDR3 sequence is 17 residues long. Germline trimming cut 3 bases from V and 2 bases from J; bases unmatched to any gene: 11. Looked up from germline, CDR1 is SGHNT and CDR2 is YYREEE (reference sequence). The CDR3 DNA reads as TGTGCCAGCAGCTCCGGGACAGGGAAGGGGGGGAACTATGGCTACACCTTC. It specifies CASSSGTGKGGNYGYTF.

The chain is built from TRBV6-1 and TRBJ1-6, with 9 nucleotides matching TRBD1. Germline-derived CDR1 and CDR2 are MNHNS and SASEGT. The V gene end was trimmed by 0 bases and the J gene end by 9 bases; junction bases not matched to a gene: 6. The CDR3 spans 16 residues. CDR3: CASSEAMGQGGSPLHF. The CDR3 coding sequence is TGTGCCAGCAGTGAAGCGATGGGACAGGGTGGTTCACCCCTCCACTTT.

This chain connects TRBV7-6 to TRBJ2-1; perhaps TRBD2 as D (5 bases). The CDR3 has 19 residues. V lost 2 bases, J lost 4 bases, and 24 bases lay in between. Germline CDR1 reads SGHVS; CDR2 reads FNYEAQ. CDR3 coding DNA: TGTGCCAGCAGCTTAATCATCCAACCCGGGGAAAGCTATTACAATGAGCAGTTCTTC. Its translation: CASSLIIQPGESYYNEQFF. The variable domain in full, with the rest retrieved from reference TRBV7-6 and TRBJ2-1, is GAGVSQSPRYKVTKRGQDVALRCDPISGHVSLYWYRQALGQGPEFLTYFNYEAQQDKSGLPNDRFSAERPEGSISTLTIQRTEQRDSAMYRCASSLIIQPGESYYNEQFFGPGTRLTVL.